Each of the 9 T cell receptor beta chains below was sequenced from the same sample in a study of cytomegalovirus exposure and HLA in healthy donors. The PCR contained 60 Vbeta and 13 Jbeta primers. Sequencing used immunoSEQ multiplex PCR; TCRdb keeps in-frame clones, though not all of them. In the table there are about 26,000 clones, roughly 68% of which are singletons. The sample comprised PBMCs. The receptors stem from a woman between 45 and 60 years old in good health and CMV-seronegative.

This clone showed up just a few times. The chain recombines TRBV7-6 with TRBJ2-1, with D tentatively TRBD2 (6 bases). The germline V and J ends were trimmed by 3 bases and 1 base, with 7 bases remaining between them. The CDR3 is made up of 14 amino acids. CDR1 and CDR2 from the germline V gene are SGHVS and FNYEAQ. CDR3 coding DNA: TGTGCCAGCAGCTTCGGGGGATCCTACAATGAGCAGTTCTTC. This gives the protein CASSFGGSYNEQFF.

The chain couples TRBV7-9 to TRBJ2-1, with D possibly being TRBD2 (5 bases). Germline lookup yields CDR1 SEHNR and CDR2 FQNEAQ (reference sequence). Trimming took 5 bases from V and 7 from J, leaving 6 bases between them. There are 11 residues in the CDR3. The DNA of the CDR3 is TGTGCCAGCAGCCGAGGGAATGAGCAGTTCTTC. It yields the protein CASSRGNEQFF.

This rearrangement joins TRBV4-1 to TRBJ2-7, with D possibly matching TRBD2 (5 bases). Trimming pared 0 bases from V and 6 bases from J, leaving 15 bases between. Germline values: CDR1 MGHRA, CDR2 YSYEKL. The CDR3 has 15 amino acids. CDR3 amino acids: CASSQEGPGVGEQYF. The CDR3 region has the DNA TGCGCCAGCAGCCAAGAAGGGCCCGGGGTCGGCGAGCAGTACTTC.

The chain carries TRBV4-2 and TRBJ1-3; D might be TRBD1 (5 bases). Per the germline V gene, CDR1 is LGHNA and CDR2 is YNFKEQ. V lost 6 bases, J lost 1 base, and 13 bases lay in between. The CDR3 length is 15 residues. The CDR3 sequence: CASSQRRGSGNTIYF. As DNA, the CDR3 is TGTGCCAGCAGTCAAAGGAGGGGATCTGGAAACACCATATATTTT.

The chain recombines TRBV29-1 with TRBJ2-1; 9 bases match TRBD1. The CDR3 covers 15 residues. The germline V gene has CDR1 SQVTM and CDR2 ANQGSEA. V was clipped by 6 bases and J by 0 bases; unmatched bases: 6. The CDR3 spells CSVRDRESSYNEQFF. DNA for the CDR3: TGCAGCGTAAGGGACAGGGAGAGCTCCTACAATGAGCAGTTCTTC.

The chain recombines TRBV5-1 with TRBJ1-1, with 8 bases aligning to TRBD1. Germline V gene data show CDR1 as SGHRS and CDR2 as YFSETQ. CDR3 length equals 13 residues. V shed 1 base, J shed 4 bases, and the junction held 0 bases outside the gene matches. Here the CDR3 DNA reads TGCGCCAGCAGCTTGACAGGGGGCACTGAAGCTTTCTTT. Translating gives CASSLTGGTEAFF. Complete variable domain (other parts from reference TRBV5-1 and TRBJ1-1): KAGVTQTPRYLIKTRGQQVTLSCSPISGHRSVSWYQQTPGQGLQFLFEYFSETQRNKGNFPGRFSGRQFSNSRSEMNVSTLELGDSALYLCASSLTGGTEAFFGQGTRLTVV.

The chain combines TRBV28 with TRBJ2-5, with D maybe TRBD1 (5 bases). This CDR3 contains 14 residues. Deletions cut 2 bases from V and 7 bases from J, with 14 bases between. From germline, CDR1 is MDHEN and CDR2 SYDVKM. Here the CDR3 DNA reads TGTGCCAGCAGTTTACAGGGAACGGGCGGGACCCAGTACTTC. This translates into CASSLQGTGGTQYF.

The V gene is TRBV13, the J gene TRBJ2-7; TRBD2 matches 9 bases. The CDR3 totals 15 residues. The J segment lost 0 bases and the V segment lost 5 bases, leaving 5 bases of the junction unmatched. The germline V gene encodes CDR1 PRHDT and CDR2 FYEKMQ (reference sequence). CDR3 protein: CASSGSGRSSYEQYF. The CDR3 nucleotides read TGTGCCAGCAGCGGGAGCGGGAGGAGCTCCTACGAGCAGTACTTC.

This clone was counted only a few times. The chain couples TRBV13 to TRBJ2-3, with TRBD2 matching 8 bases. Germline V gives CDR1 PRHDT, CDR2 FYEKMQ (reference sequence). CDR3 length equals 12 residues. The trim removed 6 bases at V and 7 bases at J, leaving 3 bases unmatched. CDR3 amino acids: CASRGGGNTQYF. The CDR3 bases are TGTGCCAGCAGAGGCGGGGGGAATACGCAGTATTTT.